What follows are 3 T cell receptor beta chains derived from one specimen sequenced in a study of blood T cell repertoires in COVID-19. Generated by immunoSEQ multiplex PCR, the TCRdb table keeps only in-frame clones and is missing some. The sample carries about 360,000 clones, 70% to 90% recorded once. The sample was PBMCs or T cells enriched from blood (not recorded which). The origin of the receptors is a middle-aged woman with acute COVID-19.

The chain couples TRBV5-1 to TRBJ1-4; D may be TRBD1 (6 bases). The germline gives CDR1 SGHRS, CDR2 YFSETQ. Trimming took off 1 base at V and 2 bases at J, with 9 bases between the two ends. CDR3 length: 15 amino acids. CDR3 DNA sequence: TGCGCCAGCAGCTTGCAGGGGATGACTAATGAAAAACTGTTTTTT. This translates into CASSLQGMTNEKLFF.

The CDR3 loop reads CASSLGRVPNTEAFF. DNA for the CDR3: TGTGCCAGCAGCTTAGGTCGGGTTCCGAACACTGAAGCTTTCTTT. The rearrangement links TRBV7-8 to TRBJ1-1; D not certain. The length of the CDR3 is 15 residues. The V and J ends lost 1 base and 1 base respectively, with 10 bases between them. CDR1 and CDR2 from the germline V gene are SGHVS and FQNEAQ.

The gene calls are TRBV6-5 and TRBJ1-3; no clear D. The CDR3 has 10 amino acids. Trimming pared 6 bases from V and 13 bases from J, leaving 10 bases between. CDR1 is MNHEY and CDR2 is SVGAGI in the germline V gene. The DNA of the CDR3 is TGTGCCAGCAGCCAGTCCAGAATATATTTT. As protein: CASSQSRIYF.